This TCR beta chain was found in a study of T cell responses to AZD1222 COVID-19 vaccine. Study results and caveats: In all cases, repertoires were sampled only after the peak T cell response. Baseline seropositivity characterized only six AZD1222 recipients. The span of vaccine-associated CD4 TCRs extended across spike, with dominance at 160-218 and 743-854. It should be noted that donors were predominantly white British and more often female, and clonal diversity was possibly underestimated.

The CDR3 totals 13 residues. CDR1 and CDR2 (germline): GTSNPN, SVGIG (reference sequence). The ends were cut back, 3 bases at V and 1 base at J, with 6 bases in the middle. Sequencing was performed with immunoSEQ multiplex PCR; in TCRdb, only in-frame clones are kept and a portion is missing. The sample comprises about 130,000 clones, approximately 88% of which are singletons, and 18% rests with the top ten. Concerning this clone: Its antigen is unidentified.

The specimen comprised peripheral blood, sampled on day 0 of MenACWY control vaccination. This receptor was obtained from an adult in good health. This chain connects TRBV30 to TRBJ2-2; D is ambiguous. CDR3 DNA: TGTGCCTGGAGAAGCAAGAACACCGGGGAGCTGTTTTTT. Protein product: CAWRSKNTGELFF.